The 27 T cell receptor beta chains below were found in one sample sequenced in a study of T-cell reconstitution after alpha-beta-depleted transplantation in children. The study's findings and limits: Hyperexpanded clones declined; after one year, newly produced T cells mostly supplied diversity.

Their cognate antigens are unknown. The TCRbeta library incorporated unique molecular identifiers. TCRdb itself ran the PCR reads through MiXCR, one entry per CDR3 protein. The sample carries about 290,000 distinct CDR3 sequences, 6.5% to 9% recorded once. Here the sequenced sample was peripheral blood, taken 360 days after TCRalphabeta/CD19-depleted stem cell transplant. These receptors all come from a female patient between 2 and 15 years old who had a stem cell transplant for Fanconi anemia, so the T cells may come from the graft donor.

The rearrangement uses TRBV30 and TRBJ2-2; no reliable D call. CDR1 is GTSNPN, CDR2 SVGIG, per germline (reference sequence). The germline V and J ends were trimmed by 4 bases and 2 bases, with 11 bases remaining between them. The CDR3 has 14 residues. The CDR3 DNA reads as TGTGCCTGGATTGGAGACGGAAACACCGGGGAGCTGTTTTTT. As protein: CAWIGDGNTGELFF.

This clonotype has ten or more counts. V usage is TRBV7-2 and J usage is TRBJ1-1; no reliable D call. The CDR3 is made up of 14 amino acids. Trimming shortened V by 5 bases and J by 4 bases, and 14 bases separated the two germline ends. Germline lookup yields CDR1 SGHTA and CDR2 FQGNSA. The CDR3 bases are TGTGCCAGCAGCCCCCGCCGGGTGGGCACTGAAGCTTTCTTT. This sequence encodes CASSPRRVGTEAFF.

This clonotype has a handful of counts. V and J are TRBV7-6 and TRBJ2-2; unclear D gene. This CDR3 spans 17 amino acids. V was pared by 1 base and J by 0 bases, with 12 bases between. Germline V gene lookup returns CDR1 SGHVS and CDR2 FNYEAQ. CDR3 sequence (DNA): TGTGCCAGCAGCTTAGATATTACACCAGCGAACACCGGGGAGCTGTTTTTT. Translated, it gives CASSLDITPANTGELFF.

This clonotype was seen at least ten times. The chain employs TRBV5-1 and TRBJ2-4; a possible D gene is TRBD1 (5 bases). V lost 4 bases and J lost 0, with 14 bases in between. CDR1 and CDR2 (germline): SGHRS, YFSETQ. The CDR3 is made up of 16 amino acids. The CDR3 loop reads CASSPLTALAKNIQYF. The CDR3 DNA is TGCGCCAGCAGCCCGCTGACAGCCTTAGCCAAAAACATTCAGTACTTC.

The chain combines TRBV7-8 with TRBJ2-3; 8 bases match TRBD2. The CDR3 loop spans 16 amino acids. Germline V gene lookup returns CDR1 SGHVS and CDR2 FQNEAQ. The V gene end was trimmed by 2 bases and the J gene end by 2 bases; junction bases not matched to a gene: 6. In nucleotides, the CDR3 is TGTGCCAGCAGCTTACGTCAGCGGGAGAACACAGATACGCAGTATTTT. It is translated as CASSLRQRENTDTQYF.

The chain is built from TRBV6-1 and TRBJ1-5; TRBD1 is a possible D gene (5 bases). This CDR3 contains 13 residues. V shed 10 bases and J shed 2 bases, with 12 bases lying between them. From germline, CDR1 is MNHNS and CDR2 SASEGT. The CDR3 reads CAIRAGGNQPQHF. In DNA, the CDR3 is TGTGCCATCAGGGCAGGCGGCAATCAGCCCCAGCATTTT.

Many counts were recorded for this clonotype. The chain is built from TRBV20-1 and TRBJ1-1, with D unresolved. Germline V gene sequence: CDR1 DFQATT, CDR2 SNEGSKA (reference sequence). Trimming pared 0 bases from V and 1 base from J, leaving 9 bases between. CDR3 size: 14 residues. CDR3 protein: CSARDLRKNTEAFF. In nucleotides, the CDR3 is TGCAGTGCTAGAGATCTACGGAAGAACACTGAAGCTTTCTTT.

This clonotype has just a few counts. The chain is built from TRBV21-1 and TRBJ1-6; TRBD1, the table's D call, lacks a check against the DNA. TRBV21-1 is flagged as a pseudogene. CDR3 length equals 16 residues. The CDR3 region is CASGQDREAYNSPLHF. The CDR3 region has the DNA TGTGCCAGCGGACAAGACAGGGAAGCCTATAATTCACCCCTCCACTTT.

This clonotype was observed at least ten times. The CDR3 nucleotides read TGTGCCAGCAGTGCGACTAGCGGTACTAATGAGCAGTTCTTC. It yields the protein CASSATSGTNEQFF. The V and J genes are TRBV6-4 and TRBJ2-1; 9 bases map to TRBD2. Germline lookup yields CDR1 MRHNA and CDR2 SNTAGT. The CDR3 runs 14 residues. Trimming removed 4 bases from V and 7 bases from J; junction bases left unmatched: 5.

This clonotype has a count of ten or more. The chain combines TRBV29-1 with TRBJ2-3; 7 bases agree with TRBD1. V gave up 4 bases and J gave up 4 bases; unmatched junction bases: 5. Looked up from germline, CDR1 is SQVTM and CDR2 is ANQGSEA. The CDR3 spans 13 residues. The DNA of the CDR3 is TGCAGCGTTGTAGGGGACAGCCCAGATACGCAGTATTTT. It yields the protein CSVVGDSPDTQYF.

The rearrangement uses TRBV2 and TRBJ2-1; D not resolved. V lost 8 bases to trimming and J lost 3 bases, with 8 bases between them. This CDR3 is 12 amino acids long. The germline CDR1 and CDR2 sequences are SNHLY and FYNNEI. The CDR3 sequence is CASAPIYNEQFF. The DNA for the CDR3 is TGTGCCAGCGCCCCTATCTACAATGAGCAGTTCTTC.

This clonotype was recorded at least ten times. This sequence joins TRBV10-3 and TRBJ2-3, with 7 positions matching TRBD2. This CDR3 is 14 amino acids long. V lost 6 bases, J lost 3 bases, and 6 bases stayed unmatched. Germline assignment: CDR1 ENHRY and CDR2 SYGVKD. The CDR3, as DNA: TGTGCCATCAGCAGCGGGGCAAAGACAGATACGCAGTATTTT. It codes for CAISSGAKTDTQYF.

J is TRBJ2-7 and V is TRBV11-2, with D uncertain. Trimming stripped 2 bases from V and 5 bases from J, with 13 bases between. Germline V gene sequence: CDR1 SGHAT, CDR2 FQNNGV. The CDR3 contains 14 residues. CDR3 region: CASSLLWVSDEQYF. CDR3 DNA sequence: TGTGCCAGCAGCTTATTGTGGGTGTCCGACGAGCAGTACTTC.

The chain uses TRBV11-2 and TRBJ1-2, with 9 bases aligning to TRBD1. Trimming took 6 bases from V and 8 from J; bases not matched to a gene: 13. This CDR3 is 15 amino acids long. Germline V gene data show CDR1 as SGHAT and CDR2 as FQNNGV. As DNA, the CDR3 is TGTGCCAGCAGACCACCGGGACAGGGAATGACGGGCTACACCTTC. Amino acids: CASRPPGQGMTGYTF.

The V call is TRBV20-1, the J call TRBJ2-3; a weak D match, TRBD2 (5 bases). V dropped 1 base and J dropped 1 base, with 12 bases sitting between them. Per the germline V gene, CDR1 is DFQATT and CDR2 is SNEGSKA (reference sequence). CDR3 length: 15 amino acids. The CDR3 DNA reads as TGCAGTGCTAGAGTTCCGGTGGAGGGCACAGATACGCAGTATTTT. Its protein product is CSARVPVEGTDTQYF.

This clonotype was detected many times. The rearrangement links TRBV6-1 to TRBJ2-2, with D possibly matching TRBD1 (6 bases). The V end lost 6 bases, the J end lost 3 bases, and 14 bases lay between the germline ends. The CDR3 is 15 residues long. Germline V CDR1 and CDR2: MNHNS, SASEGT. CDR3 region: CASSRPQGHTGELFF. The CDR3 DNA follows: TGTGCCAGCAGCCGACCGCAGGGGCACACCGGGGAGCTGTTTTTT.

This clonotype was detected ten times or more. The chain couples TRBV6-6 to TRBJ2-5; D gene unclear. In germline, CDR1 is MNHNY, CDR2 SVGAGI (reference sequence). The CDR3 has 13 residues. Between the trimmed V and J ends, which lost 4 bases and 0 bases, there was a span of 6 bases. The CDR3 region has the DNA TGTGCCAGCAGTTCGGCTAACCAAGAGACCCAGTACTTC. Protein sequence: CASSSANQETQYF.

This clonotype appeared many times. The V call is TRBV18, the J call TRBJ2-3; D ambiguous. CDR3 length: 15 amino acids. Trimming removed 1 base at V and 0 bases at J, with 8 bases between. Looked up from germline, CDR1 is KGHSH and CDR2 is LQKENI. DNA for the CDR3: TGTGCCAGCTCACCACGTGTGGGAAGCACAGATACGCAGTATTTT. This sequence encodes CASSPRVGSTDTQYF. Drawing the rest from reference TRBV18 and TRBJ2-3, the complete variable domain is NAGVMQNPRHLVRRRGQEARLRCSPMKGHSHVYWYRQLPEEGLKFMVYLQKENIIDESGMPKERFSAEFPKEGPSILRIQQVVRGDSAAYFCASSPRVGSTDTQYFGPGTRLTVL.

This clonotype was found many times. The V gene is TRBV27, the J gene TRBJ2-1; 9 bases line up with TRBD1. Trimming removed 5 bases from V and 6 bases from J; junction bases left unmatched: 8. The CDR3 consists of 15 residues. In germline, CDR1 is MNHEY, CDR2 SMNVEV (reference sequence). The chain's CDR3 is CASSPYRDRVNEQFF. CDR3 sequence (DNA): TGTGCCAGCAGTCCGTACCGGGACAGGGTCAATGAGCAGTTCTTC.

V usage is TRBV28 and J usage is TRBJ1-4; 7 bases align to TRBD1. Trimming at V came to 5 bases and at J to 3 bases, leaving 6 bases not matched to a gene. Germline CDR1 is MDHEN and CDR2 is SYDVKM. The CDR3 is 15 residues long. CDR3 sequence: CASSHRTGPNEKLFF. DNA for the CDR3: TGTGCCAGCAGTCACCGGACAGGCCCTAATGAAAAACTGTTTTTT.

CDR3 protein: CASSQDREGNIQYF. CDR3 DNA sequence: TGTGCCAGCAGCCAAGACAGGGAGGGGAACATTCAGTACTTC. This sequence joins TRBV4-2 and TRBJ2-4; 7 bases match TRBD2. This CDR3 is 14 amino acids long. CDR1 is LGHNA, CDR2 YNFKEQ, per germline. V was clipped by 0 bases and J by 7 bases; unmatched bases: 3.

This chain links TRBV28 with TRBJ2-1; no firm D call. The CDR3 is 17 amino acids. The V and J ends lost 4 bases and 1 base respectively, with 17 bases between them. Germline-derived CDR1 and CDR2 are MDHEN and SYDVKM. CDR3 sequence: CASSSLLLPTSYNEQFF. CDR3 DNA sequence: TGTGCCAGCAGTTCACTACTCCTGCCGACTTCCTACAATGAGCAGTTCTTC.

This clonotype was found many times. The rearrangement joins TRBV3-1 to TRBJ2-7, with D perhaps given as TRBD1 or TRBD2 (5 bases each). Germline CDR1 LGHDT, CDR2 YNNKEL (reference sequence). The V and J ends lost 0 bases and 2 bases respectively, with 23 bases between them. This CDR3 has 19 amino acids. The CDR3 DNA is TGTGCCAGCAGCCAAGAGGGGGACGGCTACGTGGGGCTTGCCTACGAGCAGTACTTC. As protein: CASSQEGDGYVGLAYEQYF.

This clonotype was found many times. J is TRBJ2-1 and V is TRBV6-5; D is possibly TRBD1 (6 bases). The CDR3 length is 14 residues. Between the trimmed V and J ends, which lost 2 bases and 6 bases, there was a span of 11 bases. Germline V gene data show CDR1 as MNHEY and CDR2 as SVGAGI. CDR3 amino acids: CASSYGVQGNEQFF. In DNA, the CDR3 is TGTGCCAGCAGTTACGGGGTACAGGGCAATGAGCAGTTCTTC.

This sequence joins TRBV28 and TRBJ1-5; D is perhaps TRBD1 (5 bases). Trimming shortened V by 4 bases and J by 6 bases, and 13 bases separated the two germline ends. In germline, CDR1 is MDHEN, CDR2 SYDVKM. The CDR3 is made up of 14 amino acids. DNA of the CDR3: TGTGCCAGCAGTTGGGGGGGAAGAAGTCAGCCCCAGCATTTT. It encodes CASSWGGRSQPQHF.

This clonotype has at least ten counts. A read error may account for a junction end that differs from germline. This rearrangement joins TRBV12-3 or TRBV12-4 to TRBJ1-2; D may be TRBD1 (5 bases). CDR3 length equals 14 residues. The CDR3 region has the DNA TGTGCCAGCAGTTTAGGGAATACAGTCAGGGAGGCCGGCTTC. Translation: CASSLGNTVREAGF.

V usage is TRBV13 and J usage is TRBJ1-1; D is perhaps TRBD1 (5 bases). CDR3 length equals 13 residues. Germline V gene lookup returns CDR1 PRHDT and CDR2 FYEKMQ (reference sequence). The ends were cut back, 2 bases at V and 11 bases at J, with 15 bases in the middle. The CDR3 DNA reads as TGTGCCAGCAGCTTACGGGGCGAGGGCGCGGCTTTCTTT. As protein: CASSLRGEGAAFF.